This is a list of T cell receptor beta chains from one sample in a study of blood T cell repertoires in COVID-19. Assay used: immunoSEQ multiplex PCR; TCRdb lists only in-frame clones, some missing. The sample has 200,000 to 250,000 clones; around 84% are singletons. The specimen was peripheral blood. The receptors originated from a man aged 45-65 years with COVID-19, enrolled during active disease. CDR3s include the opening cysteine and the closing phenylalanine or tryptophan. Fields, in order: CDR3 length, J gene, D gene, clone size, V gene, CDR3 protein, CDR3 DNA. The D gene is left open where the match is weak. The listing skips clone size in some rows; elsewhere it reads once, few, many or a size class.

CDR3 length: 15; J gene: TRBJ1-3; D gene: .; clone size: .; V gene: TRBV19; CDR3 protein: CASSIMGSSGNTIYF; CDR3 DNA: TGTGCCAGTAGTATAATGGGGAGCTCTGGAAACACCATATATTTT
CDR3 length: 13; J gene: TRBJ1-6; D gene: .; clone size: .; V gene: TRBV11-2; CDR3 protein: CASSSNRAPPLHF; CDR3 DNA: TGTGCCAGCAGCTCCAACAGGGCTCCACCCCTCCACTTT
CDR3 length: 14; J gene: TRBJ1-1; D gene: .; clone size: .; V gene: TRBV3-1/TRBV3-2; CDR3 protein: CASSLSRGDTEAFF; CDR3 DNA: TGTGCCAGCAGCCTCAGTCGGGGGGACACTGAAGCTTTCTTT
CDR3 length: 14; J gene: TRBJ2-5; D gene: TRBD2; clone size: many; V gene: TRBV19; CDR3 protein: CACSPGLAGETQYF; CDR3 DNA: TGTGCCTGCTCACCGGGACTAGCGGGAGAGACCCAGTACTTC
CDR3 length: 13; J gene: TRBJ2-2; D gene: TRBD2; clone size: .; V gene: TRBV12-3/TRBV12-4; CDR3 protein: CASSVAGSGELFF; CDR3 DNA: TGTGCCAGCAGCGTAGCGGGATCCGGGGAGCTGTTTTTT
CDR3 length: 14; J gene: TRBJ1-4; D gene: .; clone size: .; V gene: TRBV14; CDR3 protein: CASSQVSAHEKLFF; CDR3 DNA: TGTGCCAGCAGCCAAGTTAGCGCCCATGAAAAACTGTTTTTT
CDR3 length: 16; J gene: TRBJ1-5; D gene: .; clone size: .; V gene: TRBV20-1; CDR3 protein: CSASIGADYSNQPQHF; CDR3 DNA: TGCAGTGCTAGTATTGGGGCAGATTATAGCAATCAGCCCCAGCATTTT
CDR3 length: 15; J gene: TRBJ2-7; D gene: .; clone size: once; V gene: TRBV19; CDR3 protein: CASSIGTYEPYEQYF; CDR3 DNA: TGTGCCAGTAGTATTGGGACTTACGAGCCCTACGAGCAGTACTTC
CDR3 length: 13; J gene: TRBJ1-1; D gene: .; clone size: few; V gene: TRBV20-1; CDR3 protein: CSASLRQGQEAFF; CDR3 DNA: TGCAGTGCTAGTCTTAGGCAGGGCCAAGAAGCTTTCTTT
CDR3 length: 16; J gene: TRBJ1-5; D gene: .; clone size: .; V gene: TRBV19; CDR3 protein: CASSIGKSNSNQPQHF; CDR3 DNA: TGTGCCAGTAGTATCGGGAAGAGTAATAGCAATCAGCCCCAGCATTTT
CDR3 length: 13; J gene: TRBJ2-5; D gene: .; clone size: .; V gene: TRBV7-2; CDR3 protein: CASSPRAQETQYF; CDR3 DNA: TGTGCCAGCAGCCCCAGGGCCCAAGAGACCCAGTACTTC
CDR3 length: 16; J gene: TRBJ2-5; D gene: TRBD1; clone size: .; V gene: TRBV6-5; CDR3 protein: CASSYRTGQGQETQYF; CDR3 DNA: TGTGCCAGCAGTTACAGAACGGGACAGGGCCAAGAGACCCAGTACTTC
CDR3 length: 13; J gene: TRBJ2-3; D gene: TRBD2; clone size: .; V gene: TRBV19; CDR3 protein: CASRSGGTDTQYF; CDR3 DNA: TGTGCCAGCCGTAGCGGGGGCACAGATACGCAGTATTTT
CDR3 length: 16; J gene: TRBJ2-1; D gene: TRBD2; clone size: once; V gene: TRBV10-2; CDR3 protein: CASRGISGSSYNEQFF; CDR3 DNA: TGCGCCAGCAGGGGGATTAGCGGGAGTTCCTACAATGAGCAGTTCTTC
CDR3 length: 16; J gene: TRBJ1-5; D gene: TRBD1; clone size: .; V gene: TRBV10-3; CDR3 protein: CAISDSNPGQGGPQHF; CDR3 DNA: TGTGCCATCAGTGACTCAAACCCCGGACAGGGAGGACCCCAGCATTTT
CDR3 length: 16; J gene: TRBJ2-1; D gene: TRBD2; clone size: once; V gene: TRBV7-8; CDR3 protein: CASSPFEGGSYNEQFF; CDR3 DNA: TGTGCCAGCAGCCCCTTTGAGGGAGGGTCCTACAATGAGCAGTTCTTC
CDR3 length: 15; J gene: TRBJ2-1; D gene: .; clone size: .; V gene: TRBV7-6; CDR3 protein: CASSLAPVEGAEQFF; CDR3 DNA: TGTGCCAGCAGCTTAGCCCCCGTGGAAGGAGCTGAGCAGTTCTTC
CDR3 length: 14; J gene: TRBJ1-1; D gene: TRBD1; clone size: .; V gene: TRBV7-6; CDR3 protein: CASSLAQGASEAFF; CDR3 DNA: TGTGCCAGCAGCTTAGCCCAGGGGGCATCTGAAGCTTTCTTT
CDR3 length: 12; J gene: TRBJ2-1; D gene: TRBD2; clone size: .; V gene: TRBV19; CDR3 protein: CASRPLSGSRFF; CDR3 DNA: TGTGCCAGTAGGCCCCTCAGCGGGAGTCGGTTCTTC
CDR3 length: 12; J gene: TRBJ2-7; D gene: .; clone size: once; V gene: TRBV10-1; CDR3 protein: CAGKAAAERQYF; CDR3 DNA: TGCGCCGGTAAGGCGGCGGCCGAACGGCAGTACTTC
CDR3 length: 15; J gene: TRBJ2-3; D gene: .; clone size: once; V gene: TRBV4-2; CDR3 protein: CASSPTSTSTDTQYF; CDR3 DNA: TGTGCCAGCAGCCCGACTTCCACTAGCACAGATACGCAGTATTTT
CDR3 length: 13; J gene: TRBJ2-7; D gene: TRBD1; clone size: .; V gene: TRBV12-3/TRBV12-4; CDR3 protein: CASSRDRSYEQYF; CDR3 DNA: TGTGCCAGCAGCAGGGACAGATCCTACGAGCAGTACTTC
CDR3 length: 15; J gene: TRBJ2-1; D gene: .; clone size: once; V gene: TRBV9; CDR3 protein: CASSVAGDSYNEQFF; CDR3 DNA: TGTGCCAGCAGCGTAGCGGGGGACTCCTACAATGAGCAGTTCTTC
CDR3 length: 15; J gene: TRBJ2-7; D gene: .; clone size: .; V gene: TRBV12-5; CDR3 protein: CAREPGHESSYEQYF; CDR3 DNA: TGTGCTAGGGAACCGGGACACGAAAGCTCCTACGAGCAGTACTTC
CDR3 length: 15; J gene: TRBJ2-2; D gene: TRBD1; clone size: .; V gene: TRBV24-1; CDR3 protein: CATSDGQVDTGELFF; CDR3 DNA: TGTGCCACCAGTGATGGACAGGTAGACACCGGGGAGCTGTTTTTT
CDR3 length: 14; J gene: TRBJ2-7; D gene: TRBD2; clone size: .; V gene: TRBV2; CDR3 protein: CASRGTSGIDEQYF; CDR3 DNA: TGTGCCAGCAGAGGGACTAGCGGGATCGACGAGCAGTACTTC
CDR3 length: 15; J gene: TRBJ1-1; D gene: .; clone size: .; V gene: TRBV27; CDR3 protein: CASKAAEPMNTEAFF; CDR3 DNA: TGTGCCAGCAAGGCGGCAGAGCCTATGAACACTGAAGCTTTCTTT
CDR3 length: 14; J gene: TRBJ1-3; D gene: .; clone size: .; V gene: TRBV18; CDR3 protein: CASSPGAFETSIYF; CDR3 DNA: TGTGCCAGCTCACCAGGGGCTTTCGAAACGAGCATATATTTT
CDR3 length: 15; J gene: TRBJ2-5; D gene: .; clone size: .; V gene: TRBV5-4; CDR3 protein: CASSLRRRERETQYF; CDR3 DNA: TGTGCCAGCAGCTTGCGACGCCGGGAGCGTGAGACCCAGTACTTC
CDR3 length: 16; J gene: TRBJ2-7; D gene: .; clone size: .; V gene: TRBV23-1; CDR3 protein: CASSHLLGHISYEQYF; CDR3 DNA: TGCGCCAGCAGTCACCTCCTCGGACATATCTCCTACGAGCAGTACTTC
CDR3 length: 16; J gene: TRBJ2-2; D gene: TRBD2; clone size: .; V gene: TRBV24-1; CDR3 protein: CATSDSQLGGFKELFF; CDR3 DNA: TGTGCCACCAGTGATTCTCAGCTGGGGGGGTTTAAGGAGCTGTTTTTT
CDR3 length: 13; J gene: TRBJ2-7; D gene: .; clone size: .; V gene: TRBV11-2; CDR3 protein: CASSLDRGYEQYF; CDR3 DNA: TGTGCCAGCAGCTTAGATCGCGGCTACGAGCAGTACTTC
CDR3 length: 15; J gene: TRBJ2-1; D gene: TRBD2; clone size: .; V gene: TRBV7-3; CDR3 protein: CASSFVAGGRDEQFF; CDR3 DNA: TGTGCCAGCAGCTTTGTTGCGGGGGGCCGGGATGAGCAGTTCTTC
CDR3 length: 15; J gene: TRBJ1-1; D gene: TRBD1; clone size: .; V gene: TRBV7-9; CDR3 protein: CASSPGDRVNTEAFF; CDR3 DNA: TGTGCCAGCAGCCCAGGGGACAGGGTAAACACTGAAGCTTTCTTT
CDR3 length: 13; J gene: TRBJ1-5; D gene: TRBD1; clone size: once; V gene: TRBV6-5; CDR3 protein: CASSTQGNQPQHF; CDR3 DNA: TGTGCCAGCAGTACACAGGGGAATCAGCCCCAGCATTTT
CDR3 length: 14; J gene: TRBJ1-5; D gene: TRBD1; clone size: .; V gene: TRBV5-1; CDR3 protein: CASSLTQGQQPQHF; CDR3 DNA: TGCGCCAGCAGCTTGACACAGGGGCAACAGCCCCAGCATTTT
CDR3 length: 16; J gene: TRBJ1-6; D gene: TRBD1; clone size: few; V gene: TRBV5-6; CDR3 protein: CASSSRGHSYNSPLHF; CDR3 DNA: TGTGCCAGCAGCTCCAGGGGGCACTCCTATAATTCACCCCTCCACTTT
CDR3 length: 16; J gene: TRBJ2-3; D gene: TRBD1; clone size: .; V gene: TRBV14; CDR3 protein: CASSQDATGLTDTQYF; CDR3 DNA: TGTGCCAGCAGCCAAGACGCGACAGGGCTCACAGATACGCAGTATTTT
CDR3 length: 16; J gene: TRBJ1-5; D gene: .; clone size: .; V gene: TRBV4-3; CDR3 protein: CASSQEAGYNNQPQHF; CDR3 DNA: TGCGCCAGCAGCCAAGAAGCAGGCTATAACAATCAGCCCCAGCATTTT
CDR3 length: 15; J gene: TRBJ2-2; D gene: .; clone size: few; V gene: TRBV19; CDR3 protein: CASSLGTPNTGELFF; CDR3 DNA: TGTGCCAGTAGTCTCGGGACTCCGAACACCGGGGAGCTGTTTTTT
CDR3 length: 15; J gene: TRBJ2-7; D gene: .; clone size: .; V gene: TRBV18; CDR3 protein: CASSPLPGSSYEQYF; CDR3 DNA: TGTGCCAGCTCACCATTGCCGGGGAGCTCCTACGAGCAGTACTTC
CDR3 length: 18; J gene: TRBJ2-1; D gene: .; clone size: .; V gene: TRBV7-9; CDR3 protein: CASSLQRGQGRSYNEQFF; CDR3 DNA: TGTGCCAGCAGCCTACAAAGGGGTCAGGGGCGCTCCTACAATGAGCAGTTCTTC
CDR3 length: 17; J gene: TRBJ2-7; D gene: .; clone size: .; V gene: TRBV1; CDR3 protein: CTSSQDNGASGGYEQYF; CDR3 DNA: TGCACCAGCAGCCAAGATAATGGGGCTAGCGGTGGCTACGAGCAGTACTTC
CDR3 length: 16; J gene: TRBJ2-3; D gene: TRBD2; clone size: once; V gene: TRBV7-6; CDR3 protein: CASSLGGGAKTDTQYF; CDR3 DNA: TGTGCCAGCAGCTTAGGCGGGGGGGCCAAGACAGATACGCAGTATTTT
CDR3 length: 13; J gene: TRBJ1-6; D gene: .; clone size: .; V gene: TRBV20-1; CDR3 protein: CSASRSLNSPLHF; CDR3 DNA: TGCAGTGCTAGTCGCAGTTTGAATTCACCCCTCCACTTT
CDR3 length: 16; J gene: TRBJ1-3; D gene: .; clone size: .; V gene: TRBV6-1; CDR3 protein: CASSGGPGQVGNTIYF; CDR3 DNA: TGTGCCAGCAGTGGGGGCCCGGGACAAGTTGGAAACACCATATATTTT
CDR3 length: 15; J gene: TRBJ1-1; D gene: .; clone size: .; V gene: TRBV1; CDR3 protein: CTSLNRTGPNTEAFF; CDR3 DNA: TGCACCAGCCTTAATCGGACAGGACCAAACACTGAAGCTTTCTTT
CDR3 length: 15; J gene: TRBJ1-1; D gene: .; clone size: .; V gene: TRBV9; CDR3 protein: CASSAYVGGSTEAFF; CDR3 DNA: TGTGCCAGCAGCGCGTACGTCGGGGGATCCACTGAAGCTTTCTTT
CDR3 length: 15; J gene: TRBJ1-5; D gene: .; clone size: few; V gene: TRBV5-3; CDR3 protein: CARSLGGGSNQPQHF; CDR3 DNA: TGTGCCAGAAGCTTGGGAGGGGGTAGCAATCAGCCCCAGCATTTT
CDR3 length: 15; J gene: TRBJ1-4; D gene: TRBD1; clone size: few; V gene: TRBV24-1; CDR3 protein: CATSDSGQGGEKLFF; CDR3 DNA: TGTGCCACCAGTGATTCAGGACAGGGTGGCGAAAAACTGTTTTTT
CDR3 length: 17; J gene: TRBJ1-5; D gene: .; clone size: .; V gene: TRBV21-1; CDR3 protein: CASSKLWGGVCNQPQHF; CDR3 DNA: TGTGCCAGCAGCAAATTATGGGGGGGGGTTTGCAATCAGCCCCAGCATTTT
CDR3 length: 13; J gene: TRBJ1-1; D gene: TRBD1; clone size: .; V gene: TRBV10-2; CDR3 protein: CASRTGPNTEAFF; CDR3 DNA: TGCGCCAGCAGGACAGGGCCAAACACTGAAGCTTTCTTT
CDR3 length: 13; J gene: TRBJ2-3; D gene: .; clone size: .; V gene: TRBV29-1; CDR3 protein: CSSAGVITDTQYF; CDR3 DNA: TGCAGTAGTGCAGGTGTAATCACAGATACGCAGTATTTT
CDR3 length: 19; J gene: TRBJ1-3; D gene: .; clone size: .; V gene: TRBV6-1; CDR3 protein: CASSEQGGTAGQSGNTIYF; CDR3 DNA: TGTGCCAGCAGTGAGCAAGGGGGTACGGCCGGGCAGTCTGGAAACACCATATATTTT
CDR3 length: 14; J gene: TRBJ2-7; D gene: TRBD1; clone size: .; V gene: TRBV5-8; CDR3 protein: CASSPGTGFYEQYF; CDR3 DNA: TGTGCCAGCAGTCCCGGGACAGGGTTCTACGAGCAGTACTTC
CDR3 length: 14; J gene: TRBJ1-2; D gene: .; clone size: .; V gene: TRBV30; CDR3 protein: CAWSVLSVRVGYTF; CDR3 DNA: TGTGCCTGGAGTGTACTAAGTGTGCGGGTCGGCTACACCTTC